Below, 5 T cell receptor beta chains from the same sample are listed, as sequenced in a study of Ad26.COV2.S vaccination and SARS-CoV-2 variants. Sample treatment: approximately 18 received Ad26.COV2.S at low or high dose, single or two shots; about 5 received placebo; per-sample allocation not given. At day 63 after the first vaccine or placebo injection, samples were drawn. Sequenced by immunoSEQ multiplex PCR; TCRdb stores in-frame clones only, minus some. The sample has some 480,000 clones, around nine tenths seen once; the top ten hold roughly 13%. Source: peripheral blood, taken in a trial of Ad26.COV2.S vaccine versus placebo. These receptors were taken from a person between 18 and 65 years old who received the Ad26.COV2.S COVID-19 vaccine or a placebo.

V usage is TRBV3-1 (or the pseudogene TRBV3-2) and J usage is TRBJ1-3, with unresolved D. Per the germline V gene, CDR1 is LGHDT and CDR2 is YNNKEL (reference sequence). The CDR3 is 16 residues long. V gave up 1 base and J gave up 0 bases, with 10 bases separating them. CDR3 sequence (DNA): TGTGCCAGCAGCCAAGTTGGCGGTATCTCTGGAAACACCATATATTTT. Translation gives CASSQVGGISGNTIYF.

The chain combines TRBV13 with TRBJ2-1, with D perhaps matching TRBD2 (6 bases). CDR1 is PRHDT and CDR2 is FYEKMQ in the germline V gene (reference sequence). V was shortened by 3 bases and J by 7 bases, with 19 bases between the two germline ends. The length of the CDR3 is 16 residues. CDR3 loop: CASSFRVTGVDNEQFF. CDR3 nucleotides: TGTGCCAGCAGCTTCCGTGTAACGGGAGTTGATAATGAGCAGTTCTTC.

CDR3 sequence reads: CASSIEVGQGNRRLLAKNIQYF. The CDR3 DNA reads TGTGCCAGTAGTATAGAAGTGGGACAGGGGAACCGACGCCTCTTAGCCAAAAACATTCAGTACTTC. The chain couples TRBV19 to TRBJ2-4; TRBD1 aligns across 10 bases. The germline V gene has CDR1 LNHDA and CDR2 SQIVND (reference sequence). Unmatched junction bases numbered 17, after V lost 0 bases and J lost 0 bases. The CDR3 loop spans 22 amino acids. Combining the CDR3 with reference TRBV19 and TRBJ2-4 gives the whole variable domain DGGITQSPKYLFRKEGQNVTLSCEQNLNHDAMYWYRQDPGQGLRLIYYSQIVNDFQKGDIAEGYSVSREKKESFPLTVTSAQKNPTAFYLCASSIEVGQGNRRLLAKNIQYFGAGTRLSVL.

V is TRBV20-1 and J is TRBJ2-3; D is unclear. Trimming shortened V by 3 bases and J by 5 bases, and 12 bases separated the two germline ends. The CDR3 totals 13 residues. Germline V gene data show CDR1 as DFQATT and CDR2 as SNEGSKA (reference sequence). The CDR3, as DNA: TGCAGTGCTAGTAAGCTAGTTATAGATACGCAGTATTTT. This sequence encodes CSASKLVIDTQYF.

The genes are TRBV5-4 and TRBJ2-2; weak D call: TRBD2 (5 bases). Trimming left V 3 bases short and J 6 bases short, with 21 bases between. The CDR3 sequence is 17 residues long. Germline assignment: CDR1 SGHNT and CDR2 YYREEE (reference sequence). The CDR3 coding sequence is TGTGCCAGCAGCTCGGAGGCATGGCGACCGTCTTCCGGGGAGCTGTTTTTT. This sequence encodes CASSSEAWRPSSGELFF.